This TCR beta chain is drawn from a study of T cells in Graves' hyperthyroidism and ophthalmopathy. Findings and limits, study-wide: In the blood, most expanded thyroid clonotypes above 0.001 appeared as well.

It was RNA transcripts that yielded the amplified TCR beta CDR3 regions. First-round RT-PCR with HTBI primers amplified the TCR CDR3 region. TCRdb reprocessed the multiplex PCR reads via MiXCR and lists one record per CDR3 protein. Counted here are hundreds of thousands of distinct CDR3 sequences, about 20% occurring once; the ten biggest clones make up around a third. On this clonotype itself: Its specificity is unknown.

Germline V gives CDR1 MGHDK, CDR2 SYGVNS. The CDR3 contains 13 residues. After removal of 3 bases from V and 5 bases from J, the junction contained 4 bases not matched to a gene. Exclusion of a patient resulted from uncontrolled infection, other autoimmune disease, pregnancy or lactation. The chain employs TRBV25-1 and TRBJ2-7; 7 positions match TRBD1. The sample consisted of blood. The sequence was obtained from a young man with Graves' ophthalmopathy. The CDR3: CASSDTGANEQYF. CDR3 DNA: TGTGCCAGCAGTGATACAGGGGCGAACGAGCAGTACTTC.